This T cell receptor beta chain was sequenced during a study of blood T cell repertoires in COVID-19. Overall study context: Sources were T cells, B-cell-depleted T cells, or PBMCs; the material itself was cDNA or gDNA.

CDR3 length: 14 amino acids. Germline assignment: CDR1 SEHNR and CDR2 FQNEAQ (reference sequence). V shed 3 bases and J shed 6 bases, with 14 bases lying between them. Method: immunoSEQ multiplex PCR; TCRdb's copy keeps in-frame clones and lacks some. Of approximately 71,000 clones listed, approximately 90% are singletons. The chain combines TRBV7-9 with TRBJ1-2, with D maybe TRBD1 (5 bases). Sample: peripheral blood. This TCR was recovered from a woman under 30 with acute or convalescent COVID-19. Here the CDR3 DNA reads TGTGCCAGCAGCTTGGGTGGAGGGGCGGATGGCTACACCTTC. Translating it yields CASSLGGGADGYTF.